A selection of T cell receptor beta chains follows, all from one sample in a study of neoadjuvant anti-PD-1 for oral cavity cancer. TCRdb's copy holds only in-frame clones and misses some; the assay was immunoSEQ multiplex PCR. The table shows tens of thousands of clones, with around 85% occurring only once. Sample: PBMCs, taken before nivolumab (anti-PD-1) treatment. The receptors come from a person between 40 and 85 years old with oral cavity squamous cell carcinoma. The CDR3 runs from the conserved cysteine through the conserved F or W. Each record gives: V gene, CDR3 length, D gene, J gene, clone size, CDR3 DNA, CDR3 protein. The D gene is left open where the match is weak. Rows may omit the clone size; those that give it use once, few, many or a size class.

TRBV14	16	.	TRBJ1-1	.	TGTGCCAGCAGCCAAGATTGGGGGCGGATGAACACTGAAGCTTTCTTT	CASSQDWGRMNTEAFF
TRBV5-1	12	.	TRBJ2-3	.	TGCGCCAGCAGCGAGAGTCCAGGCCCGGTGTATTTT	CASSESPGPVYF
TRBV5-1	15	.	TRBJ2-7	.	TGCGCCAGCAGCTTCGGCAGGGCTACTTCCTACGAGCAGTACTTC	CASSFGRATSYEQYF
TRBV30	16	TRBD2	TRBJ2-3	.	TGTGCCTGGAGTGTAGAAGGTAGCGGGAGATCAGATACGCAGTATTTT	CAWSVEGSGRSDTQYF
TRBV5-1	16	TRBD1	TRBJ2-5	.	TGCGCCAGCAGCTTGACAGGGACAGGGGGGATAGAGACCCAGTACTTC	CASSLTGTGGIETQYF
TRBV5-1	13	TRBD1	TRBJ1-5	once	TGCGCCAGCAGCCAGGGGGTGGATCAGCCCCAGCATTTT	CASSQGVDQPQHF
TRBV5-6	15	TRBD2	TRBJ2-1	few	TGTGCCAGCAGTCACGTGGGAGGGAACTACAATGAGCAGTTCTTC	CASSHVGGNYNEQFF
TRBV2	15	.	TRBJ2-5	.	TGTGCCAGCAGTGGGGGGGGCGCGGGCCAAGAGACCCAGTACTTC	CASSGGGAGQETQYF
TRBV5-6	17	.	TRBJ2-6	.	TGTGCCAGCAGCTTTAGGCAGGGTCCCTCTGGGGCCAACGTCCTGACTTTC	CASSFRQGPSGANVLTF
TRBV5-1	12	.	TRBJ2-3	once	TGCGCCAGCAGCTTGAGCACAGATACGCAGTATTTT	CASSLSTDTQYF
TRBV18	13	.	TRBJ2-2	.	TGTGCCAGCTCACCACAGGAAGGCGGGGAGCTGTTTTTT	CASSPQEGGELFF
TRBV6-4	16	TRBD2	TRBJ2-1	.	TGTGCCAGCAGTGCCGCTAGCGGGAGTTCCTACAATGAGCAGTTCTTC	CASSAASGSSYNEQFF
TRBV5-1	17	TRBD2	TRBJ2-1	few	TGCGCCAGCAGCTATTACCCCGGGACTAGCGGTTACAATGAGCAGTTCTTC	CASSYYPGTSGYNEQFF
TRBV19	20	.	TRBJ1-5	few	TGTGCCAGTAGTATGGCGGGGGACGGGAGGGCGCCGTTCCGCAATCAGCCCCAGCATTTT	CASSMAGDGRAPFRNQPQHF
TRBV30	20	TRBD2	TRBJ2-3	.	TGTGCCTCCGCCGTACCTACGGCGGGGGTCTACGAATCGCTCACAGATACGCAGTATTTT	CASAVPTAGVYESLTDTQYF
TRBV30	16	.	TRBJ1-1	.	TGTGCCTGGAATCCTCTACCGACAGAGATGAACACTGAAGCTTTCTTT	CAWNPLPTEMNTEAFF
TRBV5-6	14	.	TRBJ2-1	.	TGTGCCAGCAGCGTGGCTAGGACCTACAATGAGCAGTTCTTC	CASSVARTYNEQFF
TRBV6-5	15	.	TRBJ1-2	.	TGTGCCAGCAGTTCCAAAAGCCGCAGGCCCTATGGCTACACCTTC	CASSSKSRRPYGYTF
TRBV30	14	TRBD1	TRBJ1-2	many	TGTGCCTGGAGGTGGACAGGGCCTAACTATGGCTACACCTTC	CAWRWTGPNYGYTF
TRBV5-1	15	TRBD1	TRBJ2-3	.	TGCGCCAGCAGCCGGGACAGTAGCCAAACCGATACGCAGTATTTT	CASSRDSSQTDTQYF
TRBV30	13	.	TRBJ2-3	.	TGTGCCTGGAGTGTAAGAGCTCGAGATACGCAGTATTTT	CAWSVRARDTQYF
TRBV9	13	.	TRBJ2-7	.	TGTGCCAGCAGCGTAGGCGGTACGTACGAGCAGTACTTC	CASSVGGTYEQYF
TRBV18	12	.	TRBJ2-7	.	TGTGCCAGCTCTCCCATGGGGATAGAGCAGTACTTC	CASSPMGIEQYF
TRBV4-2	15	TRBD1	TRBJ2-5	.	TGTGCCAGCAGCCAAGGAGGGACAGGTGTAGAGACCCAGTACTTC	CASSQGGTGVETQYF
TRBV9	15	.	TRBJ2-7	.	TGTGCCAGCAGCGTACCCTTGCCAGGGGCCTACGAGCAGTACTTC	CASSVPLPGAYEQYF
TRBV19	15	.	TRBJ1-4	.	TGTGCCAGTACGGAGGGAGGATCAACTAATGAAAAACTGTTTTTT	CASTEGGSTNEKLFF
TRBV11-2	14	.	TRBJ2-7	.	TGTGCCAGCAGACGGAGCGGAACCACCTACGAGCAGTACTTC	CASRRSGTTYEQYF
TRBV19	14	TRBD1	TRBJ1-1	few	TGTGCCAGTAGCCGGGACAGTATGAACACTGAAGCTTTCTTT	CASSRDSMNTEAFF
TRBV11-3	15	.	TRBJ1-1	.	TGTGCCAGCAGCTTAAGTGGGGCAGAGAACACTGAAGCTTTCTTT	CASSLSGAENTEAFF
TRBV18	14	.	TRBJ2-6	.	TGTGCCAGCTCCCCAAACTCTGGGGCCAACGTCCTGACTTTC	CASSPNSGANVLTF
TRBV5-1	14	.	TRBJ2-3	.	TGCGCCAGCAGCGGGGGGGCCGGCACAGATACGCAGTATTTT	CASSGGAGTDTQYF
TRBV2	15	TRBD1	TRBJ2-3	.	TGTGCCAGCAACTTACAGGGGGCCCCCACAGATACGCAGTATTTT	CASNLQGAPTDTQYF
TRBV11-2	11	.	TRBJ2-7	many	TGTGCCAGCAGCCAGGAATACGAGCAGTACTTC	CASSQEYEQYF
TRBV4-2	15	TRBD1	TRBJ1-2	.	TGTGCCAGCAGCCAAGGAGACAGGGGGCCGTATGGCTACACCTTC	CASSQGDRGPYGYTF
TRBV27	13	.	TRBJ2-7	once	TGTGCCAGCTACGACCCAAGCTCCTACGAGCAGTACTTC	CASYDPSSYEQYF
TRBV25-1	17	.	TRBJ1-6	.	TGTGCCAGCAGTGAATCCCCAGGACCGTCCCGGGGTTCACCCCTCCACTTT	CASSESPGPSRGSPLHF
TRBV5-6	15	.	TRBJ1-4	.	TGTGCCAGCAGCTTGGTGGGAGGGGCCGGTGAAAAACTGTTTTTT	CASSLVGGAGEKLFF
TRBV29-1	11	.	TRBJ1-1	few	TGCAGCGTTGGGGGAGGCACTGAAGCTTTCTTT	CSVGGGTEAFF
TRBV9	12	.	TRBJ2-7	.	TGTGCCAGCAGCGTAGAGGTAGGCGAGCAGTACTTC	CASSVEVGEQYF
TRBV4-1	17	TRBD2	TRBJ2-7	.	TGCGCCAGCAGCCTAGCGCTTAGCGGGCAACACTCCTACGAGCAGTACTTC	CASSLALSGQHSYEQYF
TRBV25-1	13	.	TRBJ1-2	.	TGTGCCAGCAGTGATTGGGAAAACTATGGCTACACCTTC	CASSDWENYGYTF
TRBV5-1	15	TRBD2	TRBJ2-2	.	TGCGCCAGCAGCATAACTAGCGGGGGAACCGGGGAGCTGTTTTTT	CASSITSGGTGELFF
TRBV27	13	.	TRBJ1-1	.	TGTGCCAGCAGTCAGAATGGGGGGACTGAAGCTTTCTTT	CASSQNGGTEAFF
TRBV19	12	.	TRBJ1-2	few	TGTGCCAGTAGTATCGTCAGAGATGGCTACACCTTC	CASSIVRDGYTF
TRBV7-6	19	TRBD1	TRBJ1-6	.	TGTGCCAGCAGCCTCACCGGGACAGGGGGAACTTTGAGGAATTCACCCCTCCACTTT	CASSLTGTGGTLRNSPLHF
TRBV19	14	.	TRBJ1-2	many	TGTGCCACGAGAGCTGAGAATCTTCCCTATGGCTACACCTTC	CATRAENLPYGYTF
TRBV4-2	15	TRBD2	TRBJ2-7	.	TGTGCCAGCAGCCAGAGACTAGCGGGAGAGGACGAGCAGTACTTC	CASSQRLAGEDEQYF
TRBV4-1	15	TRBD2	TRBJ2-5	.	TGCGCCAGCAGCCCCCACGGGACTAGTGGAGAGACCCAGTACTTC	CASSPHGTSGETQYF